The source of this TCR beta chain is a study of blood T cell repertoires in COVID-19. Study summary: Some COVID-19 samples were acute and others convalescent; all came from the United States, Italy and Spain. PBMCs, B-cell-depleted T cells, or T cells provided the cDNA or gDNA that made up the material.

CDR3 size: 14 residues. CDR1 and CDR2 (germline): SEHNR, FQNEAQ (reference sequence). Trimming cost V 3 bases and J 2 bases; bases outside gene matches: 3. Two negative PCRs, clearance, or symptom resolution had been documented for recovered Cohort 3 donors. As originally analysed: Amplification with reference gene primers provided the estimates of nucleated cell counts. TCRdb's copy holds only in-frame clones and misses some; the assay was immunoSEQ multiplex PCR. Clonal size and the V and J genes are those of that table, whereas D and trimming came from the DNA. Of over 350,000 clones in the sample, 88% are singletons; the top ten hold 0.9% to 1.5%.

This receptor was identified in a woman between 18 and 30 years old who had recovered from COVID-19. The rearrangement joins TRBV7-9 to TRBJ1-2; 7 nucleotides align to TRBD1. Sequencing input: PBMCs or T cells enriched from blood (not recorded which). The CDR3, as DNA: TGTGCCAGCAGCTTTCGGACAGGAAACTATGGCTACACCTTC. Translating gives CASSFRTGNYGYTF.